What follows are 8 T cell receptor beta chains derived from one specimen sequenced in a study of T cell responses to AZD1222 COVID-19 vaccine. Libraries were prepared by immunoSEQ multiplex PCR; TCRdb keeps only in-frame clonotypes and omits some of them. The sample holds 73,000 or so clones, about 91% seen once. The sample was peripheral blood, taken on day 0 of AZD1222 vaccination. The source of these receptors is an adult in good health.

The chain links TRBV19 to TRBJ2-7; 15 bases are a match to TRBD2. The CDR3 is 17 residues long. The V gene end was trimmed by 4 bases and the J gene end by 2 bases; junction bases not matched to a gene: 6. The germline V gene has CDR1 LNHDA and CDR2 SQIVND (reference sequence). This chain's CDR3 is CASSTGLAGGPAYEQYF. DNA for the CDR3: TGTGCCAGTAGTACGGGACTAGCGGGAGGCCCAGCCTACGAGCAGTACTTC.

CDR3 sequence: CATSRDSDRGSAQHF. In DNA, the CDR3 is TGTGCCACCAGCAGAGATAGCGACAGGGGGTCGGCCCAGCATTTT. The genes are TRBV15 and TRBJ1-5; 9 bases map to TRBD1. Germline trimming cut 0 bases from V and 11 bases from J; bases unmatched to any gene: 8. Germline V gene data show CDR1 as LNHNV and CDR2 as YYDKDF (reference sequence). The CDR3 runs 15 residues. Filled out from reference TRBV15 and TRBJ1-5, the complete variable domain reads DAMVIQNPRYQVTQFGKPVTLSCSQTLNHNVMYWYQQKSSQAPKLLFHYYDKDFNNEADTPDNFQSRRPNTSFCFLDIRSPGLGDTAMYLCATSRDSDRGSAQHFGDGTRLSIL.

V usage is TRBV27 and J usage is TRBJ2-7; D gene unclear. CDR1 and CDR2 from the germline V gene are MNHEY and SMNVEV (reference sequence). The CDR3 contains 13 residues. V dropped 6 bases and J dropped 0 bases, with 9 bases sitting between them. The chain's CDR3 is CASSIHSSYEQYF. The CDR3, as DNA: TGTGCCAGCAGCATACACAGCTCCTACGAGCAGTACTTC.

V and J are TRBV5-4 and TRBJ1-2, with D possibly TRBD1 on 5 matching bases. This CDR3 has 16 amino acids. CDR1 and CDR2 (germline): SGHNT, YYREEE (reference sequence). V gave up 4 bases and J gave up 5 bases, with 21 bases separating them. The CDR3 region is CASSPRGGESTYGYTF. The CDR3 coding sequence is TGTGCCAGCAGCCCCCGGGGAGGGGAATCTACATATGGCTACACCTTC.

The chain is built from TRBV9 and TRBJ1-5; D ambiguous. Trimming took off 0 bases at V and 1 base at J, with 8 bases between the two ends. Germline V lookup: CDR1 SGDLS, CDR2 YYNGEE. This CDR3 is built from 15 residues. CDR3 sequence (DNA): TGTGCCAGCAGCGTAGGAGGTGTAAGCAATCAGCCCCAGCATTTT. Its translation is CASSVGGVSNQPQHF.

This rearrangement joins TRBV5-4 to TRBJ2-2; 7 nucleotides agree with TRBD1. The CDR3 runs to 15 residues. Trimming at V came to 6 bases and at J to 1 base, leaving 6 bases not matched to a gene. The V gene's germline CDR1 is SGHNT and CDR2 YYREEE (reference sequence). CDR3 sequence (DNA): TGTGCCAGCACCCTCAGACAGGGGAACACCGGGGAGCTGTTTTTT. This codes for CASTLRQGNTGELFF.

CDR3 nucleotides: TGTGCCAGTAGTATCGGTTTCTCTGGAAACACCATATATTTT. Its translation is CASSIGFSGNTIYF. The rearrangement links TRBV19 to TRBJ1-3, with unresolved D. Trimming took 3 bases from V and 0 from J, leaving 6 bases between them. Germline CDR1 LNHDA, CDR2 SQIVND (reference sequence). The CDR3 consists of 14 residues.

This rearrangement joins TRBV3-1 (or the pseudogene TRBV3-2) to TRBJ2-7; 9 bases agree with TRBD2. This CDR3 has 13 amino acids. Germline loops: CDR1 LGHDT, CDR2 YNNKEL (reference sequence). The V gene end was trimmed by 7 bases and the J gene end by 7 bases; junction bases not matched to a gene: 8. The CDR3 region has the DNA TGTGCCAGCACCACAAGCGGGAGGAGGGAGCAGTACTTC. Protein product: CASTTSGRREQYF.